The 10 T cell receptor beta chains given below trace back to one sample, sequenced in a study of control samples from healthy donors and cancer patients. TCRdb's copy holds only in-frame clones and misses some; the assay was immunoSEQ multiplex PCR. The repertoire consists of some 71,000 clones, with 90% occurring once and the leading ten covering more than 0.95%. The material sequenced was PBMCs. Receptors were obtained from a woman aged 45-65 years with colorectal cancer.

This clone has just one count. This chain joins TRBV5-1 and TRBJ2-1, with D maybe TRBD1 (6 bases). CDR3 length: 13 residues. V was cut by 4 bases and J by 8 bases, with 13 bases left in between. Germline CDR1 and CDR2: SGHRS and YFSETQ. The CDR3 DNA is TGCGCCAGCAGCGTCAGACAGGCGCATGAGCAGTTCTTC. Its protein product is CASSVRQAHEQFF.

The CDR3 loop reads CASSYRDRGGTDTQYF. Written as DNA, the CDR3 is TGTGCCAGCAGCTACCGGGACAGGGGTGGCACAGATACGCAGTATTTT. The V call is TRBV7-8, the J call TRBJ2-3, with 10 positions matching TRBD1. Germline CDR1 is SGHVS and CDR2 is FQNEAQ. After removal of 4 bases from V and 1 base from J, the junction contained 5 bases not matched to a gene. This CDR3 is built from 16 residues.

The V gene is TRBV2, the J gene TRBJ2-7; TRBD2 aligns across 9 bases. The ends lost 7 bases at V and 3 bases at J; junction bases unmatched: 4. Per the germline V gene, CDR1 is SNHLY and CDR2 is FYNNEI. This CDR3 contains 13 residues. In DNA form, the CDR3 reads TGTGCCAGCAATAGCGGGAGAGGCTACGAGCAGTACTTC. The encoded protein is CASNSGRGYEQYF.

This clone was seen once. The chain couples TRBV7-3 to TRBJ1-5, with TRBD1 as a possible D gene (5 bases). The CDR3 sequence is 12 residues long. V shed 7 bases and J shed 6 bases, with 10 bases lying between them. Germline CDR1 reads SGHTA; CDR2 reads FQGTGA. CDR3 in amino acids: CASMGDPQPQHF. For the CDR3, the DNA is TGTGCCAGCATGGGGGATCCTCAGCCCCAGCATTTT.

V usage is TRBV10-3 and J usage is TRBJ2-1, with 9 positions matching TRBD2. J lost 6 bases, V lost 6 bases, and 9 bases had no gene match. Looked up from germline, CDR1 is ENHRY and CDR2 is SYGVKD. This CDR3 spans 15 amino acids. This chain's CDR3 is CAISALAGVSNEQFF. The CDR3, as DNA: TGTGCCATCAGCGCTTTAGCGGGAGTAAGCAATGAGCAGTTCTTC.

The chain employs TRBV7-3 and TRBJ2-1; 8 nucleotides line up with TRBD2. The germline CDR1 and CDR2 sequences are SGHTA and FQGTGA. The CDR3 extends over 16 amino acids. J lost 1 base, V lost 5 bases, and 7 bases had no gene match. The CDR3 spells CASSPSGSVSYNEQFF. DNA for the CDR3: TGTGCCAGCAGCCCGAGCGGGAGCGTGTCCTACAATGAGCAGTTCTTC.

This clone showed up just once. The chain has TRBV5-8 and TRBJ2-4; 10 bases are a match to TRBD1. With V trimmed by 4 bases and J by 3 bases, 7 bases remained unmatched. From germline, CDR1 is SGHTS and CDR2 YDEGEE. The CDR3 has 16 residues. CDR3 loop: CASSVDRGNGKNIQYF. For the CDR3, the DNA is TGTGCCAGCAGCGTGGACAGGGGGAACGGCAAAAACATTCAGTACTTC.

The rearrangement uses TRBV7-6 and TRBJ2-7, with TRBD1 matching over 11 bases. J was trimmed by 3 bases and V by 5 bases; bases with no gene match: 9. In germline, CDR1 is SGHVS, CDR2 FNYEAQ. The CDR3 loop spans 16 amino acids. CDR3 sequence reads: CASSPSRTGGDYEQYF. The CDR3 DNA reads TGTGCCAGCAGCCCCAGCCGGACAGGGGGCGACTACGAGCAGTACTTC.

The chain recombines TRBV5-6 with TRBJ2-2; D is perhaps TRBD1 (6 bases). This CDR3 contains 16 residues. In germline, CDR1 is SGHDT, CDR2 YYEEEE. V lost 0 bases and J 4 bases, leaving 13 bases between the germline ends. As DNA, the CDR3 is TGTGCCAGCAGCTTGGAGGGGGATTTGGGCACCGGGGAGCTGTTTTTT. It is translated as CASSLEGDLGTGELFF.

V is TRBV29-1 and J is TRBJ1-1, with D possibly TRBD1 on 6 matching bases. Germline V gene data show CDR1 as SQVTM and CDR2 as ANQGSEA. The CDR3 is 14 amino acids. V was shortened by 1 base and J by 4 bases, with 13 bases between the two germline ends. The DNA of the CDR3 is TGCAGCGTTGAAGGAGGTCAGGGGATCACTGAAGCTTTCTTT. Translation: CSVEGGQGITEAFF.